This entry describes one T cell receptor (beta chain). Its specific antigen is unknown. No qualities accompany the bases; no much larger clone lies one base away. CDR1 MDHEN and CDR2 SYDVKM are derived from the germline V gene. Including the terminal cysteine and phenylalanine, the CDR3 comprises 14 residues. The retained sequence is limited to the CDR3, 42 bases, with the frame set at the first base. Cut back by 7 bases and 3 bases, the V and J ends lie 13 bases apart. The immunoSEQ Assay, a bias-controlled multiplex PCR, was used to amplify TCRbeta CDR3 regions from genomic DNA. Under the source paper's analysis protocol: The number of nucleated cells in each sample was estimated by amplification of reference gene primers within the assay. To quantify the absolute abundance of each unique TCRbeta CDR3 rearrangement, sequence reads were collapsed and filtered. For each sample, productive Simpson clonality was calculated as the square root of Simpson's diversity index across productive rearrangements. Not all clones reach the TCRdb copy of this immuneACCESS table, which keeps in-frame sequences only. Checked studies attribute under half of the gap to unresolved V genes and leave the rest unexplained. Clone size and V and J calls were adopted from that table, with D and trimming inferred from the DNA. This sample has 190,000 or so clones in its table, and almost 90% of those were observed once. The top ten hold about 0.58% of the sample.

This sample is part of a study of blood T cell repertoires in COVID-19 (dated by TCRdb to 2019 to 2021). Study-level background: The collaborator samples originated in the United States, Italy and Spain and spanned the acute and convalescent phases of COVID-19. The material from the prospective study consisted of cDNA or gDNA derived from T cells, B-cell-depleted T cells, or PBMCs. The dataset comprised deeply sampled blood TCRbeta repertoires from subjects exposed to, actively infected with, or recovered from COVID-19. The repertoires were made available in a free public database intended to serve as a resource for research on the immune response to SARS-CoV-2. Samples were obtained from the ongoing ImmuneRACE study (first 160 participants) and from 1,200 or so subjects provided by 6 global collaborators. Sample metadata almost always included a de-identified subject ID, COVID-19 status, age in years and sex. Where HLA class I and class II types were available, the types were taken from metadata supplied by the sample provider, not from assay-based typing.

General conclusions and limits of the study: The quantity of clinical and demographic metadata differed by source and by participant and was supplied without curation.

Whole blood was collected in K2EDTA tubes by collaborating institutions according to the institutions' own protocols. For TCRbeta analysis, collaborators shipped samples as frozen whole blood, isolated PBMCs, or DNA extracted from either of those sample types. The chain uses TRBV28 and TRBJ1-5, and TRBD1 may be the D gene, going by 5 matching bases. The TCR originated in a man over 45 with acute or convalescent COVID-19. The sequencing sample was made of peripheral blood. CDR3 region: CASNPQGHNQPQHF. The nucleotide sequence is given as TGTGCCAGCAACCCCCAGGGCCACAATCAGCCCCAGCATTTT.